This TCR beta chain appears in the sequencing data of a study of shared clonotypes between healthy human individuals. Study at large: Plates per donor: three CD4 naive, three CD4 memory, two CD8 naive, one CD8 memory. Study-level points and caveats: When compared with the clonotypes that were shared by all four sorted-subset donors, the non-shared clonotypes turned out to have lower generation probabilities. Deeper or shallower sequencing was expected to change how clonotypes are shared among donors. Sorted-subset sequencing, rarefaction showed, was incomplete despite large depth.

Using immunoSEQ multiplex PCR, the repertoire was profiled, and TCRdb retains in-frame clones only, with some absent. The sample lists hundreds of thousands of clones, approximately 95% occurring once. Concerning this clone: What it binds is unknown.

Selected positively for CCR7 and CD45RO-negative, naive CD8 cells excluded terminally differentiated effector memory CD45RA+ cells. The sample was naive CD8+ T cells sorted from blood. This TCR came from a woman between 25 and 40 years old in good health.

This chain's CDR3 is CASSKGGDQPQHF. CDR3 bases: TGTGCCAGCAGCAAGGGGGGGGATCAGCCCCAGCATTTT. The J gene is TRBJ1-5, the V gene TRBV7-8; tentative D call: TRBD1 (6 bases). CDR1 SGHVS and CDR2 FQNEAQ come from the germline V gene. The CDR3 is made up of 13 amino acids. V lost 5 bases and J lost 5, with 10 bases in between.